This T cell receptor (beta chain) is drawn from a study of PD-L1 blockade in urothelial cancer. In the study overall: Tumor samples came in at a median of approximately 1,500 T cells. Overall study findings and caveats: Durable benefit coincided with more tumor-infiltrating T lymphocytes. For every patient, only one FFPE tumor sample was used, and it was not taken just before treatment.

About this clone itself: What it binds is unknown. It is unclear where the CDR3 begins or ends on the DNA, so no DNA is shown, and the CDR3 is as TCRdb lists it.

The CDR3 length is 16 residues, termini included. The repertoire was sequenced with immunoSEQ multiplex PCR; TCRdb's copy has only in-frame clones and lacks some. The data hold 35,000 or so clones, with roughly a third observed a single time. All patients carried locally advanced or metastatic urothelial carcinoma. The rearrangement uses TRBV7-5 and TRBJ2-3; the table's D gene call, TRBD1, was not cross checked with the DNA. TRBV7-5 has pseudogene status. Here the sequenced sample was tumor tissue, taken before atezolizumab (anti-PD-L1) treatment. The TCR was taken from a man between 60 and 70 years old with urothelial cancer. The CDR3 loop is CASSVGQGTTTDTQYF.